Listed here are 24 T cell receptor beta chains from one sample, sequenced in a study of blood T cells in healthy people across ages. A sample-barcoded 5' primer and a J-beta primer mix were used in a second PCR of roughly 7 to 11 cycles. TCRdb itself ran the 5' RACE reads through MiXCR, one entry per CDR3 protein. The sample lists roughly 800,000 distinct CDR3 sequences; 55% to 70% were seen once. Sequencing was done on a sample of blood. The receptors were gathered from a man younger than 40 in good health.

The chain uses TRBV12-3 or TRBV12-4 and TRBJ2-7; the D is unclear. Deletions cut 5 bases from V and 1 base from J, with 6 bases between. The CDR3 sequence is 12 residues long. CDR3 residues: CASSIRSYEQYF. The CDR3 DNA sequence: TGTGCCAGCAGTATAAGATCCTACGAGCAGTACTTC.

V gene TRBV11-3 combines with J gene TRBJ2-3; a possible D gene is TRBD2 (5 bases). V lost 1 base, J lost 0 bases, and 8 bases lay in between. The CDR3 runs 15 residues. CDR1 and CDR2 from the germline V gene are SGHNT and YENEEA. As DNA, the CDR3 is TGTGCCAGCAGCTTAGGGAGGCAAAGCACAGATACGCAGTATTTT. Amino acid sequence: CASSLGRQSTDTQYF.

This rearrangement joins TRBV29-1 to TRBJ2-3; no definite D call. The CDR3 runs 12 residues. V lost 4 bases and J lost 6, with 11 bases in between. The germline gives CDR1 SQVTM, CDR2 ANQGSEA. The CDR3 bases are TGCAGCGTTGGGGCACTTGTGGATACGCAGTATTTT. Its protein product is CSVGALVDTQYF.

This rearrangement joins TRBV29-1 to TRBJ2-5; 9 bases match TRBD1. V gave up 4 bases and J gave up 11 bases; unmatched junction bases: 17. The CDR3 extends over 15 amino acids. Germline assignment: CDR1 SQVTM and CDR2 ANQGSEA. The CDR3 region is CSVGFLGTGRAEQYF. Written as DNA, the CDR3 is TGCAGCGTTGGATTTTTGGGGACAGGGCGTGCTGAGCAGTACTTC.

This clonotype is a singleton in its sample. This chain uses TRBV11-2 with TRBJ2-1; no reliable D call. The CDR3 sequence is 11 residues long. Germline V gene lookup returns CDR1 SGHAT and CDR2 FQNNGV. Trimming stripped 5 bases from V and 8 bases from J, with 7 bases between. The CDR3 nucleotides read TGTGCCAGCAGCCAGCAAGATGAGCAGTTCTTC. Its translation: CASSQQDEQFF.

J is TRBJ2-7 and V is TRBV10-3; tentatively, D is TRBD1 or TRBD2 (5 bases each). The CDR3 covers 14 residues. Germline values: CDR1 ENHRY, CDR2 SYGVKD. V was cut by 3 bases and J by 5 bases, with 14 bases left in between. CDR3 sequence: CAISDLIQGDEQYF. DNA for the CDR3: TGTGCCATCAGTGATTTGATTCAGGGAGACGAGCAGTACTTC.

V and J are TRBV20-1 and TRBJ2-7; D gene unclear. Germline CDR1 DFQATT, CDR2 SNEGSKA (reference sequence). This CDR3 comprises 13 residues. Trimming removed 3 bases at V and 0 bases at J, with 9 bases between. CDR3 residues: CSASRQVSYEQYF. CDR3 in DNA: TGCAGTGCTAGTCGGCAGGTCTCCTACGAGCAGTACTTC.

The chain uses TRBV7-2 and TRBJ1-2; no firm D call. Trimming removed 3 bases from V and 3 bases from J, with 8 bases in between. Germline CDR1 reads SGHTA; CDR2 reads FQGNSA. The CDR3 spans 13 residues. The CDR3 sequence is CASSFSGYYGYTF. The CDR3 DNA reads TGTGCCAGCAGCTTCTCAGGTTACTATGGCTACACCTTC.

This chain joins TRBV10-3 and TRBJ2-3, with D uncertain. Trimming shortened V by 4 bases and J by 2 bases, and 7 bases separated the two germline ends. Germline V lookup: CDR1 ENHRY, CDR2 SYGVKD. The CDR3 is 13 amino acids. CDR3: CAISGSFTDTQYF. DNA of the CDR3: TGTGCCATCAGTGGAAGCTTCACAGATACGCAGTATTTT.

The table lists this clonotype with many counts. The chain recombines TRBV4-3 with TRBJ1-5, with 12 bases that match TRBD1. Germline V gives CDR1 LGHNA, CDR2 YSLEER. The CDR3 is 17 residues long. J was trimmed by 4 bases and V by 0 bases; bases with no gene match: 4. CDR3 sequence: CASSQDRGQGANQPQHF. The CDR3 DNA reads TGCGCCAGCAGCCAAGATCGGGGACAGGGGGCGAATCAGCCCCAGCATTTT.

The rearrangement uses TRBV30 and TRBJ2-1; 7 bases fit TRBD2. This CDR3 contains 13 residues. CDR1 and CDR2 (germline): GTSNPN, SVGIG (reference sequence). The V and J ends lost 8 bases and 3 bases, in that order; junction bases with no gene match: 7. The CDR3 DNA sequence: TGTGCCCAAGGCCCGGGGGGCTACAATGAGCAGTTCTTC. The encoded protein is CAQGPGGYNEQFF.

The chain uses TRBV20-1 and TRBJ1-6; D might be TRBD1 (5 bases). The CDR3 consists of 13 residues. V was shortened by 3 bases and J by 9 bases, with 12 bases between the two germline ends. Per germline, CDR1 DFQATT and CDR2 SNEGSKA (reference sequence). CDR3 loop: CSARKGAGSPLHF. CDR3 sequence (DNA): TGCAGTGCTAGGAAAGGGGCTGGTTCACCCCTCCACTTT.

The rearrangement uses TRBV20-1 and TRBJ1-1, with TRBD1 as a possible D gene (5 bases). Trimming stripped 0 bases from V and 6 bases from J, with 14 bases between. Germline values: CDR1 DFQATT, CDR2 SNEGSKA (reference sequence). The CDR3 totals 14 residues. CDR3 amino acids: CSARDPSRDSEAFF. Here the CDR3 DNA reads TGCAGTGCTAGAGACCCCTCAAGGGACTCTGAAGCTTTCTTT.

The genes are TRBV6-5 and TRBJ1-5, with 7 bases lining up with TRBD1. The trim removed 4 bases at V and 5 bases at J, leaving 5 bases unmatched. Germline V gene sequence: CDR1 MNHEY, CDR2 SVGAGI. The CDR3 loop spans 14 amino acids. CDR3 coding DNA: TGTGCCAGCAGTTTATACAGGGGTTATCAGCCCCAGCATTTT. It encodes CASSLYRGYQPQHF.

In this sample, this clonotype turned up many times. The rearrangement joins TRBV29-1 to TRBJ2-5; D possibly corresponds to TRBD2 (6 bases). Per the germline V gene, CDR1 is SQVTM and CDR2 is ANQGSEA. This CDR3 is 14 amino acids long. V shed 1 base and J shed 2 bases, with 11 bases lying between them. CDR3 DNA: TGCAGCGTTGAAGCCCGGCGGGGACAAGAGACCCAGTACTTC. Translating it yields CSVEARRGQETQYF.

The chain uses TRBV9 and TRBJ2-4; 7 bases are a match to TRBD1. TRBJ2-7 explains the end of the DNA better; the J call may be wrong. CDR1 and CDR2 (germline): SGDLS, YYNGEE. This CDR3 is 15 amino acids long. The CDR3 DNA sequence: TGTGCCAGCAGCGTAGATGGCAGGGGGTTCAACGAGCAGTACTTC. Translated, it gives CASSVDGRGFNEQYF.

The rearrangement joins TRBV6-2 or TRBV6-3 to TRBJ1-5; tentatively, D is TRBD1 (5 bases). Germline CDR1 and CDR2: MNHEY and SVGEGT. V lost 6 bases to trimming and J lost 2 bases, with 14 bases between them. CDR3 length: 15 residues. This CDR3 reads CASSRQGNGNQPQHF. In DNA, the CDR3 is TGTGCCAGCAGCCGCCAGGGAAACGGCAATCAGCCCCAGCATTTT.

This clonotype was counted between two and nine times. This chain links TRBV28 with TRBJ1-2, with D perhaps TRBD1 (6 bases). Germline CDR1 and CDR2: MDHEN and SYDVKM. Trimming removed 5 bases at V and 8 bases at J, with 18 bases between. This CDR3 contains 14 residues. The CDR3 sequence: CASSVHREVGGYTF. DNA of the CDR3: TGTGCCAGCAGTGTCCACAGGGAGGTGGGGGGCTACACCTTC.

This clonotype was detected many times. The chain recombines TRBV12-3 or TRBV12-4 with TRBJ2-4, with a possible D match to TRBD2 (5 bases). The CDR3 has 15 residues. With 2 bases removed from V and 4 bases from J, the gap between germline ends came to 12 bases. The CDR3 DNA reads TGTGCCAGCAGTTTATCGGGAAGACTGAAAAACATTCAGTACTTC. It translates to CASSLSGRLKNIQYF.

This clonotype has only a few counts. The chain links TRBV20-1 to TRBJ2-1; 8 bases match TRBD2. CDR1 DFQATT and CDR2 SNEGSKA come from the germline V gene (reference sequence). J was trimmed by 5 bases and V by 0 bases; bases with no gene match: 6. This CDR3 contains 15 residues. CDR3 residues: CSARDQAGADNEQFF. CDR3 nucleotide sequence: TGCAGTGCTAGAGATCAAGCGGGGGCCGACAATGAGCAGTTCTTC.

The chain uses TRBV19 and TRBJ2-1; perhaps TRBD2 as D (6 bases). The CDR3 is 13 amino acids. Germline V lookup: CDR1 LNHDA, CDR2 SQIVND (reference sequence). The germline V and J ends were trimmed by 10 bases and 3 bases, with 13 bases remaining between them. The CDR3 region has the DNA TGTGCCACACGGACTAATAGCTACAATGAGCAGTTCTTC. This sequence encodes CATRTNSYNEQFF.

This clonotype was observed a few times. The chain links TRBV7-2 to TRBJ2-7; 9 positions agree with TRBD2. Germline V CDR1 and CDR2: SGHTA, FQGNSA. Trimming at V came to 3 bases and at J to 5 bases, leaving 11 bases not matched to a gene. CDR3 length: 16 residues. The chain's CDR3 is CASSFGISTSGHEQYF. The DNA for the CDR3 is TGTGCCAGCAGCTTCGGCATTTCGACTAGCGGCCACGAGCAGTACTTC.

A word on this clonotype: It may be a read error: a sequence one base away is much more abundant. The J gene is TRBJ2-5, the V gene TRBV2; D is undetermined. This CDR3 is built from 11 residues. Germline V CDR1 and CDR2: SNHLY, FYNNEI. The ends were cut back, 5 bases at V and 11 bases at J, with 12 bases in the middle. The CDR3 DNA reads TGTGCCAGCAGTAAAAAATATGAGCAGTACTTC. Translation: CASSKKYEQYF.

V usage is TRBV7-8 and J usage is TRBJ1-2, with no clear D. The CDR3 is 11 residues long. Germline values: CDR1 SGHVS, CDR2 FQNEAQ. V gave up 6 bases and J gave up 7 bases, with 9 bases separating them. In nucleotides, the CDR3 is TGTGCCAGCAGTTCTAGTGGTGGCTACACCTTC. This translates into CASSSSGGYTF.